Each of the 20 T cell receptor beta chains below was sequenced from the same sample in a study of cytomegalovirus exposure and HLA in healthy donors. PCR used 60 Vbeta primers and 13 Jbeta primers. The method was immunoSEQ multiplex PCR; TCRdb's version includes in-frame clones alone and lacks a portion of them. The sample has 200,000 or so clones; around 82% are singletons. Sample: PBMCs. These receptors originate from a boy between 5 and 17 years old in good health and CMV-seronegative.

The V gene is TRBV9, the J gene TRBJ1-1; D gene unclear. Deletions cut 4 bases from V and 3 bases from J, with 13 bases between. Germline CDR1 and CDR2: SGDLS and YYNGEE. The CDR3 runs 14 residues. CDR3 protein: CASSPSGRDTEAFF. Written as DNA, the CDR3 is TGTGCCAGCAGCCCGTCGGGTCGAGACACTGAAGCTTTCTTT.

This clone was recorded a few times. The chain joins TRBV5-1 to TRBJ2-7; a possible D gene is TRBD2 (5 bases). V was clipped by 0 bases and J by 7 bases, with 20 bases between them. This CDR3 has 16 residues. Germline V gene sequence: CDR1 SGHRS, CDR2 YFSETQ. CDR3 in DNA: TGCGCCAGCAGCTTGGGCCTACGGACTGGGCGTATTGAGCAGTACTTC. This codes for CASSLGLRTGRIEQYF.

The chain combines TRBV9 with TRBJ2-1; 9 bases align to TRBD2. The CDR3 has 13 residues. Germline V gives CDR1 SGDLS, CDR2 YYNGEE. CDR3 bases: TGTGTCTCGGCGGGAGGGCCTTTAGGTGAGCAGTTCTTC. Translating gives CVSAGGPLGEQFF.

The chain links TRBV4-1 to TRBJ1-2; D remains unclear. The length of the CDR3 is 15 residues. Germline assignment: CDR1 MGHRA and CDR2 YSYEKL. V lost 6 bases to trimming and J lost 0 bases, with 14 bases between them. In nucleotides, the CDR3 is TGCGCCAGCAGTAGCCAGAAGCCGCCTAACTATGGCTACACCTTC. Translated, it gives CASSSQKPPNYGYTF.

The chain combines TRBV29-1 with TRBJ2-6, with D uncertain. Per germline, CDR1 SQVTM and CDR2 ANQGSEA. CDR3 length: 17 amino acids. V lost 4 bases to trimming and J lost 1 base, with 17 bases between them. The CDR3 coding sequence is TGCAGCGTTGCCCTCAGTGTGTCCACGTCTGGGGCCAACGTCCTGACTTTC. Amino acids: CSVALSVSTSGANVLTF.

This sequence joins TRBV10-3 and TRBJ2-3; TRBD2 aligns across 10 bases. V was pared by 2 bases and J by 2 bases, with 4 bases of the junction left unmatched. This CDR3 is built from 16 residues. Germline assignment: CDR1 ENHRY and CDR2 SYGVKD. CDR3 in DNA: TGTGCCATCAGTGAGGGGAGCGGGGGGGCCACAGATACGCAGTATTTT. Amino acids: CAISEGSGGATDTQYF.

The chain carries TRBV27 and TRBJ1-2; D not resolved. The CDR3 runs 17 residues. V shed 5 bases and J shed 0 bases, with 19 bases lying between them. Germline V lookup: CDR1 MNHEY, CDR2 SMNVEV (reference sequence). The CDR3 is CASSPIPPRIANYGYTF. The CDR3 DNA sequence: TGTGCCAGCAGTCCAATCCCCCCGCGGATAGCTAACTATGGCTACACCTTC.

The table lists this clone with a count of one. This chain joins TRBV2 and TRBJ2-7; no clear D gene. Trimming pared 1 base from V and 7 bases from J, leaving 8 bases between. Germline CDR1 reads SNHLY; CDR2 reads FYNNEI. There are 12 residues in the CDR3. CDR3 sequence reads: CASSEGAREQYF. CDR3 in DNA: TGTGCCAGCAGTGAAGGTGCTAGGGAGCAGTACTTC.

The V call is TRBV7-9, the J call TRBJ1-1, with 10 positions matching TRBD1. Germline CDR1 reads SEHNR; CDR2 reads FQNEAQ (reference sequence). This CDR3 contains 14 residues. V dropped 3 bases and J dropped 4; count of bases not matched to a gene: 2. CDR3 DNA sequence: TGTGCCAGCAGCTTGGGACAGGGGAGCACTGAAGCTTTCTTT. As protein: CASSLGQGSTEAFF.

This sequence joins TRBV29-1 and TRBJ2-7, with TRBD1 matching over 8 bases. The V gene's germline CDR1 is SQVTM and CDR2 ANQGSEA. The CDR3 covers 14 residues. Losses at the gene ends were 7 bases for V and 3 bases for J; bases not matched to a gene: 11. CDR3 in DNA: TGCAGCGCGCTCGTGGGACAGGAGTTCTACGAGCAGTACTTC. This sequence encodes CSALVGQEFYEQYF.

This chain uses TRBV30 with TRBJ1-3; D uncertain. V lost 0 bases, J lost 5 bases, and 8 bases lay in between. Germline V gene sequence: CDR1 GTSNPN, CDR2 SVGIG (reference sequence). The CDR3 runs 13 residues. CDR3 residues: CAWSVQRRNTIYF. CDR3 bases: TGTGCCTGGAGTGTGCAGCGTAGAAACACCATATATTTT.

The rearrangement uses TRBV5-4 and TRBJ2-7; TRBD2 aligns across 7 bases. Trimming removed 2 bases from V and 3 bases from J; junction bases left unmatched: 17. The germline V gene has CDR1 SGHNT and CDR2 YYREEE (reference sequence). The length of the CDR3 is 18 residues. The CDR3 nucleotides read TGTGCCAGCAGCTTTGGACCTACCAAGCGGGGAATGCACTACGAGCAGTACTTC. Its translation: CASSFGPTKRGMHYEQYF.

The chain is built from TRBV10-1 and TRBJ2-4; 8 bases map to TRBD1. The CDR3 sequence is 13 residues long. CDR1 and CDR2 (germline): WNHNN, SYGVQD (reference sequence). V was pared by 0 bases and J by 8 bases, with 0 bases of the junction left unmatched. The CDR3 nucleotides read TGCGCCAGCAGTGAGTCACAGGGGGACATTCAGTACTTC. The encoded protein is CASSESQGDIQYF.

The genes are TRBV27 and TRBJ2-1; 11 bases agree with TRBD2. CDR3 length equals 14 residues. The germline V gene encodes CDR1 MNHEY and CDR2 SMNVEV (reference sequence). Unmatched junction bases numbered 6, after V lost 5 bases and J lost 9 bases. Here the CDR3 reads CASSLAGGQGEQFF. CDR3 in DNA: TGTGCCAGCAGTCTAGCGGGGGGCCAGGGTGAGCAGTTCTTC.

This clone came up a few times. The rearrangement links TRBV6-5 to TRBJ1-1, with TRBD1 as a possible D gene (5 bases). Trimming took 2 bases from V and 1 from J, leaving 8 bases between them. The CDR3 runs to 14 residues. CDR1 and CDR2 from the germline V gene are MNHEY and SVGAGI. CDR3 in DNA: TGTGCCAGCAGTTACGGAAGGGGGAACACTGAAGCTTTCTTT. Encoded protein: CASSYGRGNTEAFF.

As DNA, the CDR3 is TGTGCCACCACCACTTGGCGGGAGGGCCTCTACTACAATGAGCAGTTCTTC. Its translation: CATTTWREGLYYNEQFF. The V gene is TRBV15, the J gene TRBJ2-1, with TRBD2 matching over 9 bases. The CDR3 runs to 17 residues. CDR1 is LNHNV and CDR2 is YYDKDF in the germline V gene (reference sequence). Germline trimming cut 7 bases from V and 3 bases from J; bases unmatched to any gene: 13.

The gene calls are TRBV11-2 and TRBJ2-5, with a possible D match to TRBD2 (5 bases). The CDR3 consists of 12 residues. V was shortened by 5 bases and J by 5 bases, with 9 bases between the two germline ends. Per germline, CDR1 SGHAT and CDR2 FQNNGV. CDR3 sequence reads: CASSLWRETQYF. CDR3 in DNA: TGTGCCAGCAGCCTATGGAGGGAGACCCAGTACTTC. Complete variable domain (other parts from reference TRBV11-2 and TRBJ2-5): EAGVAQSPRYKIIEKRQSVAFWCNPISGHATLYWYQQILGQGPKLLIQFQNNGVVDDSQLPKDRFSAERLKGVDSTLKIQPAKLEDSAVYLCASSLWRETQYFGPGTRLLVL.

The gene calls are TRBV2 and TRBJ1-5; D is undetermined. The CDR3 runs to 14 residues. CDR1 is SNHLY, CDR2 FYNNEI, per germline. V was shortened by 1 base and J by 2 bases, with 6 bases between the two germline ends. The CDR3 DNA follows: TGTGCCAGCAGTGAAGTCTCGGGCAATCAGCCCCAGCATTTT. This codes for CASSEVSGNQPQHF.

This clone was counted only a few times. The chain recombines TRBV2 with TRBJ1-5, with 7 bases identical to TRBD1. CDR3 length: 14 residues. V trimming: 6 bases; J trimming: 8 bases; junction bases outside the gene matches: 10. Germline CDR1 is SNHLY and CDR2 is FYNNEI. CDR3 in amino acids: CASRDRDRSKPQHF. The CDR3 DNA reads TGTGCCAGCAGGGACCGGGACAGAAGTAAGCCCCAGCATTTT.

V is TRBV12-5 and J is TRBJ2-1; 10 bases agree with TRBD1. With 7 bases clipped from V and 6 bases from J, the junction kept 9 bases outside the gene matches. The CDR3 sequence is 15 residues long. CDR1 is LGHNT and CDR2 is FRNRAP in the germline V gene. DNA of the CDR3: TGTGCTAGTGACCTCGGGACAGGGGATTTCAATGAGCAGTTCTTC. Protein sequence: CASDLGTGDFNEQFF.